Below, one T cell receptor (beta chain) is given with its context. Its antigen is as yet unknown. This entry comes from a study of shared clonotypes between healthy human individuals. Study-wide findings and caveats: Donors were few, which limited the genetic and exposure-history diversity represented.

Assay execution took place at the deep level. Sequencing used immunoSEQ multiplex PCR; TCRdb keeps in-frame clones, though not all of them. The sample shows some 2.1 million clones, 85% to 95% of them seen only once. This TCR was sampled from a man younger than 35 in good health. Sequenced: naive CD4+ T cells sorted from blood. The subset: CD45RA+ positively selected.

The CDR3 DNA follows: TGTGCCTCATCTCTAGCGGGAGGGGTCGAGACCCAGTACTTC. The encoded protein is CASSLAGGVETQYF. The genes are TRBV6-1 and TRBJ2-5; 12 bases are shared with TRBD2. The junction had 9 bases not matched to a gene; V was cut back by 11 bases and J by 5 bases. Per germline, CDR1 MNHNS and CDR2 SASEGT. The CDR3 runs 14 residues.